These 20 T cell receptor beta chains share one sample of origin, sequenced in a study of molecular identifiers for immune sequencing clone quantification. TCRdb redid the calling of the PCR reads with MiXCR, one entry per CDR3 protein. Of over 85,000 distinct CDR3 sequences listed, about 21% are singletons. The specimen sequenced was naive CD8+ T cells from blood, with Jurkat cell RNA spiked in. Subset: FACS-sorted CD8+CD4-CCR7+CD45RA+ naive T cells. All receptors come from a human donor in good health. Some libraries in this study had Jurkat cell RNA spiked in.

V gene TRBV7-9 combines with J gene TRBJ2-1; possible D gene TRBD1, 7 bases. From germline, CDR1 is SEHNR and CDR2 FQNEAQ (reference sequence). V was shortened by 5 bases and J by 6 bases, with 20 bases between the two germline ends. This CDR3 contains 16 residues. CDR3 residues: CASSAKNRGGINEQFF. The CDR3 region has the DNA TGTGCCAGCAGCGCCAAAAACAGGGGAGGTATCAATGAGCAGTTCTTC.

As concerns this clonotype: This sequence may be a read error, since a much larger clone differs from it by one base. Since the CDR3 does not end with the conserved phenylalanine or tryptophan, this likely comes from a read error. V gene TRBV7-2 combines with J gene TRBJ1-1; the D is unclear. Trimming took 4 bases from V and 5 from J, leaving 14 bases between them. The CDR3 is 14 residues long. CDR1 is SGHTA and CDR2 is FQGNSA in the germline V gene. CDR3: CASSSRSRITEAFL. The CDR3 DNA sequence: TGTGCCAGCAGCTCCAGGTCTAGGATAACTGAAGCTTTCCTT.

This clonotype was picked up many times. The chain employs TRBV29-1 and TRBJ2-7; 7 bases are shared with TRBD1. Trimming removed 3 bases from V and 2 bases from J; junction bases left unmatched: 4. Germline assignment: CDR1 SQVTM and CDR2 ANQGSEA. CDR3 length: 13 amino acids. The DNA of the CDR3 is TGCAGCGTTGAGACAGGGCCTACCTACGAGCAGTACTTC. As protein: CSVETGPTYEQYF.

Ten or more counts support this clonotype. This sequence joins TRBV6-2 or TRBV6-3 and TRBJ2-3, with D unresolved. V lost 0 bases and J 0 bases, leaving 7 bases between the germline ends. Germline CDR1 MNHEY, CDR2 SVGEGT. The CDR3 extends over 15 amino acids. As DNA, the CDR3 is TGTGCCAGCAGTTACTCGTCCGGGAGCACAGATACGCAGTATTTT. Its translation: CASSYSSGSTDTQYF.

Notes on this clonotype: This may come from a read error, since a much larger clone is one base off. The V gene is TRBV30, the J gene TRBJ1-3, with a tentative D call TRBD1 (6 bases). CDR3 size: 16 residues. V was shortened by 0 bases and J by 4 bases, with 16 bases between the two germline ends. CDR1 GTSNPN and CDR2 SVGIG come from the germline V gene (reference sequence). The CDR3 region has the DNA TGTGCCTGGAGTGTACTGGACGGGGGGCTCGGAAACACCATATATTTT. Its protein is CAWSVLDGGLGNTIYF. Based on the CDR3 plus reference TRBV30 and TRBJ1-3, the full variable domain is SQTIHQWPATLVQPVGSPLSLECTVEGTSNPNLYWYRQAAGRGLQLLFYSVGIGQISSEVPQNLSASRPQDRQFILSSKKLLLSDSGFYLCAWSVLDGGLGNTIYFGEGSWLTVV.

This clonotype has only a few counts. The V gene is TRBV7-6, the J gene TRBJ2-1; 13 nucleotides match TRBD2. The CDR3 totals 15 residues. The germline CDR1 and CDR2 sequences are SGHVS and FNYEAQ. Trimming took 3 bases from V and 6 from J; bases not matched to a gene: 2. CDR3 DNA: TGTGCCAGCAGCTTTCGACTAGCGGGAGGCAATGAGCAGTTCTTC. Amino acids: CASSFRLAGGNEQFF.

Comments on this clonotype: This may stem from a read error, because a much larger clone lies one nucleotide away. The CDR3 coding sequence is TGCGCCAGCAGCTTGGCCGAGACTAGCTATGGCTACACCTTC. It codes for CASSLAETSYGYTF. The rearrangement uses TRBV5-1 and TRBJ1-2, with D hard to call. The CDR3 sequence is 14 residues long. Germline CDR1 is SGHRS and CDR2 is YFSETQ. Trimming took off 0 bases at V and 4 bases at J, with 10 bases between the two ends.

A word on this clonotype: Since a much larger clone is just one base distant, this may be a read error. The CDR3 here is CASGQEWTSGDTQYF. The CDR3 DNA reads as TGCGCCAGCGGCCAAGAATGGACTAGCGGGGATACGCAGTATTTT. The chain couples TRBV4-3 to TRBJ2-3; TRBD2 agrees at 11 bases. The CDR3 has 15 residues. The germline V gene has CDR1 LGHNA and CDR2 YSLEER.

V and J are TRBV30 and TRBJ2-1, with D perhaps assigned TRBD1 or TRBD2 (6 bases each). Germline CDR1 is GTSNPN and CDR2 is SVGIG (reference sequence). V dropped 3 bases and J dropped 8 bases, with 20 bases sitting between them. This CDR3 has 15 amino acids. CDR3 in amino acids: CAWSPGGALYHEQFF. CDR3 nucleotide sequence: TGTGCCTGGAGCCCCGGGGGCGCCCTATACCATGAGCAGTTCTTC.

This clonotype was found many times. The V and J genes are TRBV7-9 and TRBJ2-2; 9 positions match TRBD1. Germline V gene lookup returns CDR1 SEHNR and CDR2 FQNEAQ (reference sequence). The CDR3 is 14 residues long. J lost 6 bases, V lost 5 bases, and 4 bases had no gene match. CDR3 in amino acids: CASSPGTGPGELFF. CDR3 sequence (DNA): TGTGCCAGCAGCCCGGGGACAGGGCCCGGGGAGCTGTTTTTT.

The sample holds a few counts of this clonotype. The CDR3 protein is CASSGGDRDYEQYF. The CDR3 DNA reads TGTGCCAGCAGCGGTGGAGACAGGGACTACGAGCAGTACTTC. The V and J genes are TRBV6-2 or TRBV6-3 and TRBJ2-7; the match to TRBD1 covers 7 bases. Germline CDR1 is MNHEY and CDR2 is SVGEGT. This CDR3 has 14 residues. Trimming at V came to 6 bases and at J to 3 bases, leaving 8 bases not matched to a gene.

At least ten counts were recorded for this clonotype. V is TRBV7-6 and J is TRBJ2-3; TRBD1 matches at 7 bases. The CDR3 is made up of 16 amino acids. V gave up 4 bases and J gave up 0 bases; unmatched junction bases: 7. Germline assignment: CDR1 SGHVS and CDR2 FNYEAQ. The CDR3 spells CASSSTGATSTDTQYF. CDR3 DNA sequence: TGTGCCAGCAGCTCAACAGGGGCCACTAGCACAGATACGCAGTATTTT.

As regards this clonotype: A much larger clone is a single base away; this may be a read error. The V gene is TRBV7-9, the J gene TRBJ1-5; TRBD1 might be the D (6 bases). Germline loops: CDR1 SEHNR, CDR2 FQNEAQ (reference sequence). The CDR3 is 15 amino acids. The CDR3 sequence is CASNLQGGSNQPQHF. DNA for the CDR3: TGTGCCAGCAACTTACAGGGTGGTAGCAATCAGCCCCAGCATTTT.

There are many counts of this clonotype. This CDR3 is CASSQAGGLAGAGDTQYF. In nucleotides, the CDR3 is TGCGCCAGCAGCCAAGCAGGTGGACTAGCGGGTGCCGGTGATACGCAGTATTTT. This chain connects TRBV4-1 to TRBJ2-3, with 11 bases that match TRBD2. The V gene's germline CDR1 is MGHRA and CDR2 YSYEKL. The CDR3 spans 18 residues. After removal of 1 base from V and 6 bases from J, the junction contained 12 bases not matched to a gene.

This clonotype was recorded at least ten times. The chain employs TRBV29-1 and TRBJ2-5; tentative D call: TRBD1 (5 bases). The CDR3 runs 15 residues. Trimming pared 0 bases from V and 2 bases from J, leaving 13 bases between. The germline V gene has CDR1 SQVTM and CDR2 ANQGSEA. This chain's CDR3 is CSVEDPAGLQETQYF. The CDR3 region has the DNA TGCAGCGTTGAAGATCCTGCAGGGCTTCAAGAGACCCAGTACTTC.

Many counts were recorded for this clonotype. J is TRBJ2-1 and V is TRBV29-1; 13 nucleotides line up with TRBD2. The CDR3 extends over 20 amino acids. After removal of 3 bases from V and 1 base from J, the junction contained 15 bases not matched to a gene. Germline V CDR1 and CDR2: SQVTM, ANQGSEA. CDR3 bases: TGCAGCGTTGAGTATACCGGGACTAGCGGGGATCGACTTTCCTACAATGAGCAGTTCTTC. Translated, it gives CSVEYTGTSGDRLSYNEQFF.

A note on this clonotype: A much larger clone differs by one base, so this may be a read error. The chain is built from TRBV6-1 and TRBJ2-3; 7 nucleotides line up with TRBD2. Germline V CDR1 and CDR2: MNHNS, SASEGT. The CDR3 consists of 15 residues. Here the CDR3 reads CASSEREGRTDAQYF. The CDR3 DNA follows: TGTGCCAGCAGTGAGAGGGAGGGGCGCACAGATGCGCAGTATTTT.

This clonotype was seen a few times. The chain carries TRBV27 and TRBJ2-7; TRBD1 matches at 8 bases. V gave up 7 bases and J gave up 4 bases; unmatched junction bases: 6. CDR1 is MNHEY and CDR2 is SMNVEV in the germline V gene (reference sequence). The CDR3 covers 13 residues. The CDR3 spells CASNQGAYYEQYF. CDR3 DNA: TGTGCCAGCAATCAGGGGGCCTATTACGAGCAGTACTTC.

The chain employs TRBV6-5 and TRBJ2-7, with 8 bases aligning to TRBD2. CDR3 length equals 18 residues. Trimming removed 4 bases from V and 1 base from J; junction bases left unmatched: 15. Looked up from germline, CDR1 is MNHEY and CDR2 is SVGAGI. The CDR3 is CASSSVVGFSGKSYEQYF. CDR3 nucleotides: TGTGCCAGCAGTTCCGTTGTTGGTTTTAGCGGGAAATCCTACGAGCAGTACTTC.

This clonotype appeared many times. The V call is TRBV11-2, the J call TRBJ1-5; possible D gene TRBD1, 6 bases. Deletions cut 5 bases from V and 0 bases from J, with 11 bases between. There are 15 residues in the CDR3. Looked up from germline, CDR1 is SGHAT and CDR2 is FQNNGV. The CDR3 region is CASSQDSNSNQPQHF. The CDR3 DNA follows: TGTGCCAGCAGCCAGGACAGCAATAGCAATCAGCCCCAGCATTTT. Variable domain in full (rest from reference TRBV11-2 and TRBJ1-5): EAGVAQSPRYKIIEKRQSVAFWCNPISGHATLYWYQQILGQGPKLLIQFQNNGVVDDSQLPKDRFSAERLKGVDSTLKIQPAKLEDSAVYLCASSQDSNSNQPQHFGDGTRLSIL.